The clone carrying this T cell receptor (beta chain) came up a few times. What it binds is not known. This sample is part of a study of T cells in Graves' hyperthyroidism and ophthalmopathy. The authors took PBMCs from over 8.5 ml fresh peripheral blood. Points from the study as a whole: Ophthalmopathy cases were set apart from stable hyperthyroidism by a 13 V-J model.

The CDR3 is made up of 13 amino acids. The V segment lost 4 bases and the J segment 4 bases; nucleotides outside the gene matches: 1. Germline values: CDR1 MNHEY, CDR2 SMNVEV (reference sequence). The TCR beta CDR3 regions underwent amplification using RNA transcripts as the source. In the first-round RT-PCR of the TCR CDR3, the HTBI primer set was used. TCRdb itself ran the multiplex PCR reads through MiXCR, one entry per CDR3 protein. The sample consists of about 210,000 distinct CDR3 sequences, 15% to 20% of them appearing once. The sequence came from a man aged 45-65 years with Graves' hyperthyroidism. The sequenced sample consisted of blood. The chain couples TRBV27 to TRBJ1-5, with 7 bases that match TRBD1. The CDR3 nucleotides read TGTGCCAGCAGTTGGGACAGAAATCAGCCCCAGCATTTT. It encodes CASSWDRNQPQHF.